This passage covers 27 T cell receptor beta chains from one sample sequenced in a study of cytomegalovirus exposure and HLA in healthy donors. Sequencing used immunoSEQ multiplex PCR; TCRdb keeps in-frame clones, though not all of them. The sample comprises over 70,000 clones, about 93% of which are singletons, and 0.5% to 0.75% rests with the top ten. Sequenced: PBMCs. The receptors stem from a woman under 30 in good health and CMV-seronegative.

The rearrangement links TRBV6-1 to TRBJ2-2; no firm D call. With 6 bases removed from V and 6 bases from J, the gap between germline ends came to 5 bases. Per germline, CDR1 MNHNS and CDR2 SASEGT. The CDR3 extends over 11 amino acids. CDR3 DNA: TGTGCCAGCAGCCAGGCCGGGGAGCTGTTTTTT. This sequence encodes CASSQAGELFF.

The chain links TRBV6-5 to TRBJ1-5; 8 positions match TRBD1. CDR3 size: 14 residues. Germline trimming cut 5 bases from V and 5 bases from J; bases unmatched to any gene: 5. CDR1 is MNHEY, CDR2 SVGAGI, per germline. The CDR3 DNA is TGTGCCAGCAGTGGACACAGGGGGGATCAGCCCCAGCATTTT. Translating it yields CASSGHRGDQPQHF.

The chain carries TRBV7-9 and TRBJ2-3, with 7 bases matching TRBD2. Germline assignment: CDR1 SEHNR and CDR2 FQNEAQ (reference sequence). Germline trimming cut 5 bases from V and 2 bases from J; bases unmatched to any gene: 10. The CDR3 consists of 16 residues. CDR3 loop: CASSRSSGLVTDTQYF. CDR3 coding DNA: TGTGCCAGCAGCCGAAGTAGCGGGCTAGTCACAGATACGCAGTATTTT. The variable domain in full, with the rest retrieved from reference TRBV7-9 and TRBJ2-3, is DTGVSQNPRHKITKRGQNVTFRCDPISEHNRLYWYRQTLGQGPEFLTYFQNEAQLEKSRLLSDRFSAERPKGSFSTLEIQRTEQGDSAMYLCASSRSSGLVTDTQYFGPGTRLTVL.

This clone showed up just once. This sequence joins TRBV7-9 and TRBJ2-7, with 9 positions matching TRBD1. The V gene end was trimmed by 5 bases and the J gene end by 13 bases; junction bases not matched to a gene: 6. From germline, CDR1 is SEHNR and CDR2 FQNEAQ (reference sequence). There are 11 residues in the CDR3. The CDR3: CASSRDREAYF. The CDR3 DNA reads TGTGCCAGCAGCCGGGACAGGGAGGCATACTTC.

V usage is TRBV5-6 and J usage is TRBJ2-7, with TRBD1 as a possible D gene (5 bases). The ends were cut back, 2 bases at V and 7 bases at J, with 13 bases in the middle. Germline lookup yields CDR1 SGHDT and CDR2 YYEEEE. CDR3 size: 13 residues. CDR3 region: CASSFRSTGEQYF. In DNA form, the CDR3 reads TGTGCCAGCAGCTTTCGGTCAACAGGAGAGCAGTACTTC.

This rearrangement joins TRBV7-3 to TRBJ1-2; D is uncertain. The V and J ends lost 5 bases and 6 bases respectively, with 16 bases between them. Germline assignment: CDR1 SGHTA and CDR2 FQGTGA. The CDR3 has 14 residues. In nucleotides, the CDR3 is TGTGCCAGCAGCCTCAATAGCGGAGTGGATGGCTACACCTTC. Its translation: CASSLNSGVDGYTF.

This chain joins TRBV2 and TRBJ1-5; D is ambiguous. The V end was cut by 1 base, the J end by 2 bases, with 9 bases between. This CDR3 contains 15 residues. CDR1 SNHLY and CDR2 FYNNEI come from the germline V gene. CDR3 DNA: TGTGCCAGCAGTGAAGGTCGCGTAGGCAATCAGCCCCAGCATTTT. This codes for CASSEGRVGNQPQHF.

Here the CDR3 reads CASSYSDTGVDEQYF. CDR3 DNA: TGTGCCAGCAGTTACTCCGACACAGGCGTGGACGAGCAGTACTTC. V is TRBV6-5 and J is TRBJ2-5, with D possibly matching TRBD1 (5 bases). The DNA matches TRBJ2-7 better at its end, which makes the J call doubtful. Germline lookup yields CDR1 MNHEY and CDR2 SVGAGI. The CDR3 extends over 15 amino acids.

This chain connects TRBV28 to TRBJ2-7; 7 nucleotides agree with TRBD1. Germline V gives CDR1 MDHEN, CDR2 SYDVKM. Germline trimming cut 2 bases from V and 1 base from J; bases unmatched to any gene: 5. CDR3 length: 15 residues. The CDR3 is CASSLDRDSSYEQYF. The CDR3 DNA follows: TGTGCCAGCAGTTTAGACCGGGACAGTTCCTACGAGCAGTACTTC. Supplemented by reference TRBV28 and TRBJ2-7, the full variable domain reads DVKVTQSSRYLVKRTGEKVFLECVQDMDHENMFWYRQDPGLGLRLIYFSYDVKMKEKGDIPEGYSVSREKKERFSLILESASTNQTSMYLCASSLDRDSSYEQYFGPGTRLTVT.

The gene calls are TRBV10-3 and TRBJ1-2, with TRBD1 identical over 7 bases. Germline CDR1 reads ENHRY; CDR2 reads SYGVKD. V was pared by 6 bases and J by 7 bases, with 8 bases of the junction left unmatched. The CDR3 is 13 amino acids. Here the CDR3 DNA reads TGTGCCATCAGGGTTGACAGGGACGGTGGCTACACCTTC. It yields the protein CAIRVDRDGGYTF.

The J gene is TRBJ1-1, the V gene TRBV28; D not certain. Germline CDR1 is MDHEN and CDR2 is SYDVKM. The CDR3 spans 12 residues. Trimming removed 6 bases from V and 4 bases from J, with 9 bases in between. CDR3 DNA sequence: TGTGCCAGCAGCTCCCGTCCCACTGAAGCTTTCTTT. It codes for CASSSRPTEAFF.

The chain carries TRBV12-5 and TRBJ2-3; 7 bases map to TRBD2. The CDR3 has 16 residues. The trim removed 4 bases at V and 5 bases at J, leaving 12 bases unmatched. CDR1 is LGHNT, CDR2 FRNRAP, per germline. CDR3 sequence: CASGSTFGGRLDTQYF. The DNA of the CDR3 is TGTGCTAGTGGTTCCACTTTCGGCGGGAGACTAGATACGCAGTATTTT.

The chain uses TRBV9 and TRBJ2-7; D is undetermined. Trimming pared 4 bases from V and 3 bases from J, leaving 17 bases between. The germline V gene encodes CDR1 SGDLS and CDR2 YYNGEE. This CDR3 region has 15 residues. CDR3 DNA sequence: TGTGCCAGCAGCCTTGGGCAGGATATTATCTACGAGCAGTACTTC. Its translation: CASSLGQDIIYEQYF. The variable domain in full, completed from reference TRBV9 and TRBJ2-7, reads DSGVTQTPKHLITATGQRVTLRCSPRSGDLSVYWYQQSLDQGLQFLIQYYNGEERAKGNILERFSAQQFPDLHSELNLSSLELGDSALYFCASSLGQDIIYEQYFGPGTRLTVT.

This chain uses TRBV21-1 with TRBJ1-5; the table's D call of TRBD1 was not tested on the DNA. TRBV21-1 is marked as a pseudogene. CDR3 length: 16 residues. CDR3 bases: TGTGCCAGCAGCATAGGGACAGGGACGGGAAATCAGCCCCAGCATTTT. Protein: CASSIGTGTGNQPQHF.

The chain employs TRBV28 and TRBJ2-7, with 11 positions matching TRBD2. V was clipped by 2 bases and J by 0 bases; unmatched bases: 0. Germline CDR1 MDHEN, CDR2 SYDVKM. This CDR3 region has 15 residues. CDR3 amino acids: CASSLTSGSSYEQYF. The CDR3 DNA follows: TGTGCCAGCAGTTTAACTAGCGGGAGCTCCTACGAGCAGTACTTC.

The genes are TRBV5-5 and TRBJ1-6; TRBD1 aligns across 10 bases. Germline CDR1 reads SGHKS; CDR2 reads YYEKEE (reference sequence). The V and J ends lost 0 bases and 8 bases, in that order; junction bases with no gene match: 11. The CDR3 is 18 residues long. This chain's CDR3 is CASSLGGQGVLGDSPLHF. The CDR3 DNA reads TGTGCCAGCAGCTTGGGTGGACAGGGGGTCCTTGGGGATTCACCCCTCCACTTT.

This chain uses TRBV28 with TRBJ1-5; 7 positions agree with TRBD1. V shed 2 bases and J 2 bases; nucleotides not matched to a gene: 3. The CDR3 runs to 15 residues. The germline gives CDR1 MDHEN, CDR2 SYDVKM. CDR3 sequence: CASSLGDRGNQPQHF. The DNA for the CDR3 is TGTGCCAGCAGTTTAGGAGACAGGGGCAATCAGCCCCAGCATTTT. The variable domain in full, completed from reference TRBV28 and TRBJ1-5, reads DVKVTQSSRYLVKRTGEKVFLECVQDMDHENMFWYRQDPGLGLRLIYFSYDVKMKEKGDIPEGYSVSREKKERFSLILESASTNQTSMYLCASSLGDRGNQPQHFGDGTRLSIL.

J is TRBJ1-2 and V is TRBV6-5; 7 bases are a match to TRBD1. The junction had 7 bases not matched to a gene; V was cut back by 2 bases and J by 4 bases. The CDR3 spans 15 residues. CDR1 is MNHEY and CDR2 is SVGAGI in the germline V gene. CDR3 coding DNA: TGTGCCAGCAGTTACAGCCCCGACAGGGCCTATGGCTACACCTTC. This translates into CASSYSPDRAYGYTF.

V and J are TRBV6-5 and TRBJ2-7; TRBD1 matches 7 bases. The CDR3 spans 15 residues. The trim removed 2 bases at V and 4 bases at J, leaving 8 bases unmatched. Germline CDR1 and CDR2: MNHEY and SVGAGI. The CDR3 loop is CASSYPSGGGYEQYF. In DNA form, the CDR3 reads TGTGCCAGCAGTTACCCCTCAGGGGGTGGGTACGAGCAGTACTTC.

This chain uses TRBV19 with TRBJ2-5, with D possibly matching TRBD1 (5 bases). This CDR3 comprises 14 residues. CDR1 and CDR2 from the germline V gene are LNHDA and SQIVND (reference sequence). V shed 3 bases and J shed 5 bases, with 13 bases lying between them. DNA for the CDR3: TGTGCCAGTAGTATTTCAGGGTCTAGGGAGACCCAGTACTTC. Translated: CASSISGSRETQYF.

The chain couples TRBV19 to TRBJ1-3, with D possibly being TRBD1 (5 bases). From germline, CDR1 is LNHDA and CDR2 SQIVND (reference sequence). V lost 3 bases to trimming and J lost 0 bases, with 9 bases between them. This CDR3 region has 15 residues. The CDR3 sequence: CASSIRQLSGNTIYF. DNA for the CDR3: TGTGCCAGTAGTATTCGACAGCTCTCTGGAAACACCATATATTTT.

This chain connects TRBV7-2 to TRBJ2-1; D may be TRBD1 (5 bases). V lost 5 bases and J lost 4, with 12 bases in between. This CDR3 is 14 amino acids long. Germline CDR1 and CDR2: SGHTA and FQGNSA. CDR3 nucleotides: TGTGCCAGCAGCCCCCCCGCAGGGTACAATGAGCAGTTCTTC. This translates into CASSPPAGYNEQFF.

Concerning this clone itself: Given the absence of the conserved phenylalanine or tryptophan at the CDR3 end, a read error is likely. The J gene is TRBJ2-7, the V gene TRBV6-1, with 12 nucleotides matching TRBD1. This CDR3 region has 13 residues. Germline V gene data show CDR1 as MNHNS and CDR2 as SASEGT. Trimming took 6 bases from V and 7 from J; bases not matched to a gene: 4. As DNA, the CDR3 is TGTGCCAGCAGGGGGGACAGGGGGCAGGAGCAGTACCTC. Its protein product is CASRGDRGQEQYL.

The V and J genes are TRBV7-9 and TRBJ2-1; D perhaps matches TRBD2 (5 bases). Germline loops: CDR1 SEHNR, CDR2 FQNEAQ (reference sequence). Between the trimmed V and J ends, which lost 5 bases and 0 bases, there was a span of 11 bases. This CDR3 region has 15 residues. CDR3 DNA: TGTGCCAGCAGCCCTCGGGGTCCCTCCTACAATGAGCAGTTCTTC. Its translation is CASSPRGPSYNEQFF.

The chain has TRBV9 and TRBJ2-5, with TRBD1 matching over 8 bases. The trim removed 0 bases at V and 6 bases at J, leaving 16 bases unmatched. The CDR3 sequence is 18 residues long. Germline V lookup: CDR1 SGDLS, CDR2 YYNGEE. The CDR3 reads CASSVEGRLAGGSQTQYF. In DNA, the CDR3 is TGTGCCAGCAGCGTAGAAGGTCGGTTGGCAGGGGGCTCGCAGACCCAGTACTTC.

The chain combines TRBV5-6 with TRBJ2-2, with 8 bases matching TRBD1. CDR3 size: 15 residues. V was pared by 4 bases and J by 6 bases, with 8 bases of the junction left unmatched. The germline CDR1 and CDR2 sequences are SGHDT and YYEEEE. CDR3 nucleotide sequence: TGTGCCAGCAGCCCAGGGGGCGACCCGGCCGGGGAGCTGTTTTTT. Translation: CASSPGGDPAGELFF.

The V gene is TRBV10-3, the J gene TRBJ2-1; 8 nucleotides match TRBD2. Germline CDR1 reads ENHRY; CDR2 reads SYGVKD. Losses at the gene ends were 8 bases for V and 7 bases for J; bases not matched to a gene: 10. CDR3 size: 14 residues. The CDR3 nucleotides read TGTGCCATCGCGGGGGGCGGGTTTATTAATGAGCAGTTCTTC. Its protein product is CAIAGGGFINEQFF.